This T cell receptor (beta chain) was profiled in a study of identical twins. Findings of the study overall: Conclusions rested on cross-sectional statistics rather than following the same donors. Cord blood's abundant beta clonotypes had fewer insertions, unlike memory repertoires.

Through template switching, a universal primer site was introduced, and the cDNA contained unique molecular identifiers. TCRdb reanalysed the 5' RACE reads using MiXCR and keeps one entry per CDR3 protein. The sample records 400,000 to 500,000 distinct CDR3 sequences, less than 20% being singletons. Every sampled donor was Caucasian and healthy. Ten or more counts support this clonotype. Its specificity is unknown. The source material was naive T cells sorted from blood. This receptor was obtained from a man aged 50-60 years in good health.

This CDR3 reads CASSQELQGTFGYTF. For the CDR3, the DNA is TGTGCCAGCAGCCAAGAATTGCAGGGGACTTTCGGCTACACCTTC. V usage is TRBV4-2 and J usage is TRBJ1-2; a possible D gene is TRBD1 (6 bases). The ends were cut back, 0 bases at V and 8 bases at J, with 16 bases in the middle. This CDR3 comprises 15 residues. Germline V gives CDR1 LGHNA, CDR2 YNFKEQ.